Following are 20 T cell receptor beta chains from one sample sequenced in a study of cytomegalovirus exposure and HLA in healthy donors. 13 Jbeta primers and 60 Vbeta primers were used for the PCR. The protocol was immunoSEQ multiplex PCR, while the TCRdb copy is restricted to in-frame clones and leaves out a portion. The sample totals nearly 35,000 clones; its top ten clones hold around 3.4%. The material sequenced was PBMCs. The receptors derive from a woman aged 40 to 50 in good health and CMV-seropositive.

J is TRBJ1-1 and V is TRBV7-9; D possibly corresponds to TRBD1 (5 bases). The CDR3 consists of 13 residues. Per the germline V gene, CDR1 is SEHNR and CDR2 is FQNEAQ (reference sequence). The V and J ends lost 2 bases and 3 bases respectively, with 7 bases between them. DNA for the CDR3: TGTGCCAGCAGCTTATCGGGGGACACTGAAGCTTTCTTT. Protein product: CASSLSGDTEAFF.

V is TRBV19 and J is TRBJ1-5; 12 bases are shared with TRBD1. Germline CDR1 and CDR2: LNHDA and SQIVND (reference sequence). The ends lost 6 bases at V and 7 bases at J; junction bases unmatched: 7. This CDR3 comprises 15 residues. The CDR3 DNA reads TGTGCCAGTAGCTCCGGGACAGGGGGCAGGCAGCCCCAGCATTTT. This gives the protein CASSSGTGGRQPQHF. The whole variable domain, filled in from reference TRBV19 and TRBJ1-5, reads DGGITQSPKYLFRKEGQNVTLSCEQNLNHDAMYWYRQDPGQGLRLIYYSQIVNDFQKGDIAEGYSVSREKKESFPLTVTSAQKNPTAFYLCASSSGTGGRQPQHFGDGTRLSIL.

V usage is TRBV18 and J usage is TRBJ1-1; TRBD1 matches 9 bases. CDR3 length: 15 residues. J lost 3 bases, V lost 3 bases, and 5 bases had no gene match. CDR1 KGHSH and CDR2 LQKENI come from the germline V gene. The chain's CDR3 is CASSPGQGSDTEAFF. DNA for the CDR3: TGTGCCAGCTCACCTGGACAGGGGTCCGACACTGAAGCTTTCTTT.

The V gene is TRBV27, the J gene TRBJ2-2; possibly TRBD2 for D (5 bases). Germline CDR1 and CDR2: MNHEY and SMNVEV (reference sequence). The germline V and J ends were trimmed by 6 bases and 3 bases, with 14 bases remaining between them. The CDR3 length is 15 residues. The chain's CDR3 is CASSSFMRDTGELFF. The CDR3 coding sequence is TGTGCCAGCAGCTCCTTTATGCGGGACACCGGGGAGCTGTTTTTT.

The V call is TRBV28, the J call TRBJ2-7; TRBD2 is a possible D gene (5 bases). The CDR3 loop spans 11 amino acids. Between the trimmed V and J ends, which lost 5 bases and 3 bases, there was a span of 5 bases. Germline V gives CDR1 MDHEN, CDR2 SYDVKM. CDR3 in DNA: TGTGCCAGCAGTCGGGGCTACGAGCAGTACTTC. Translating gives CASSRGYEQYF.

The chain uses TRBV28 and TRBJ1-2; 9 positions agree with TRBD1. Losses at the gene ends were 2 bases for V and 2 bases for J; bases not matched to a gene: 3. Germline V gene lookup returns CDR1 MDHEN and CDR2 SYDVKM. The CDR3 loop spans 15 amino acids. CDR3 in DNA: TGTGCCAGCAGTTTAATAGGACAGGGGAACTATGGCTACACCTTC. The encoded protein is CASSLIGQGNYGYTF.

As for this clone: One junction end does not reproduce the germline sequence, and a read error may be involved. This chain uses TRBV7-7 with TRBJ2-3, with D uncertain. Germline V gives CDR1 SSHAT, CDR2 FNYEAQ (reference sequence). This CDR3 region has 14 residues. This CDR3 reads CASSLEARPDTQYF. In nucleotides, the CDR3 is TGTGCTAGCAGCTTAGAGGCTAGACCTGATACGCAGTATTTT.

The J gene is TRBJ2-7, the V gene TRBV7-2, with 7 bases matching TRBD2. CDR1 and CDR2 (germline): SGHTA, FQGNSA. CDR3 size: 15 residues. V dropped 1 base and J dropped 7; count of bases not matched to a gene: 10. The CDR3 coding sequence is TGTGCCAGCAGCTTAGATCGCGCGGGAGTGGGGGAGCAGTACTTC. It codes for CASSLDRAGVGEQYF.

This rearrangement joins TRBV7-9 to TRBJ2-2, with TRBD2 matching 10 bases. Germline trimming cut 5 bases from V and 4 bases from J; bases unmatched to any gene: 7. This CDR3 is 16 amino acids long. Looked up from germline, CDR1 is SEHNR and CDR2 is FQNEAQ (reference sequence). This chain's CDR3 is CASSRLAGVVTGELFF. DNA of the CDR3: TGTGCCAGCAGCCGGCTAGCGGGAGTCGTCACCGGGGAGCTGTTTTTT. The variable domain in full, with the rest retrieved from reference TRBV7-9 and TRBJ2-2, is DTGVSQNPRHKITKRGQNVTFRCDPISEHNRLYWYRQTLGQGPEFLTYFQNEAQLEKSRLLSDRFSAERPKGSFSTLEIQRTEQGDSAMYLCASSRLAGVVTGELFFGEGSRLTVL.

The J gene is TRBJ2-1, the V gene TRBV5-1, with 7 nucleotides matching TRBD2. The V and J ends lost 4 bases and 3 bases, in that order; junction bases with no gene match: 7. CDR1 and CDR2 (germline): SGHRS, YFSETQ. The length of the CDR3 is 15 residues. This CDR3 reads CASSPKTSSYNEQFF. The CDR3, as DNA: TGCGCCAGCAGCCCTAAGACTAGCAGCTACAATGAGCAGTTCTTC.

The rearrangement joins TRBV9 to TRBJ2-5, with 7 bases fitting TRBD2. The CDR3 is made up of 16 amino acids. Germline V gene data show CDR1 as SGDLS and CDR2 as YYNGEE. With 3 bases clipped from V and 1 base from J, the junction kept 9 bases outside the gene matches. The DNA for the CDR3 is TGTGCCAGCAGCGGGGGGGGAGGGGCCCTCCAAGAGACCCAGTACTTC. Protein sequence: CASSGGGGALQETQYF.

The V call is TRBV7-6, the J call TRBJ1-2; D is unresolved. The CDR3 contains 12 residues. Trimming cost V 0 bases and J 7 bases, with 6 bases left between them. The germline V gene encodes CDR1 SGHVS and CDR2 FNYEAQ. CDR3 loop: CASSLAGSGYTF. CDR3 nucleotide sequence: TGTGCCAGCAGCTTAGCCGGGAGTGGCTACACCTTC.

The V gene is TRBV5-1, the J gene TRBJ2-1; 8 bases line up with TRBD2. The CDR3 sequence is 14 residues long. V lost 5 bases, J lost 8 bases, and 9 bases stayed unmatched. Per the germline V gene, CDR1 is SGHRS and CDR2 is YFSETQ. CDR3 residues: CASSISGSDHEQFF. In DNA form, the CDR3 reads TGCGCCAGCAGTATAAGCGGGAGTGACCATGAGCAGTTCTTC.

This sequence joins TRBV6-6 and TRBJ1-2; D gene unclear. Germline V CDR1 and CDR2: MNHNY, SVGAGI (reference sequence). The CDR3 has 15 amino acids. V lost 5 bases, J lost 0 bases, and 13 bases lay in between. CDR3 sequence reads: CASSARFLANYGYTF. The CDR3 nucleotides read TGTGCCAGCAGTGCGCGGTTCCTAGCTAACTATGGCTACACCTTC.

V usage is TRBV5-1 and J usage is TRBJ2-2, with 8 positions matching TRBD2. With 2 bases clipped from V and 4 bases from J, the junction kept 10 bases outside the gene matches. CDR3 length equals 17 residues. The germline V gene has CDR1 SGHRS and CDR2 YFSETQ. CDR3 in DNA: TGCGCCAGCAGCTTCCAGGGAACCGCGGGGGGCACCGGGGAGCTGTTTTTT. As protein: CASSFQGTAGGTGELFF.

The CDR3: CSGLGKRTDTQYF. As DNA, the CDR3 is TGCAGCGGACTAGGGAAACGGACAGATACGCAGTATTTT. The chain employs TRBV29-1 and TRBJ2-3, with D tentatively TRBD2 (6 bases). This CDR3 region has 13 residues. V lost 7 bases and J 3 bases, leaving 14 bases between the germline ends. Germline CDR1 SQVTM, CDR2 ANQGSEA.

CDR3 nucleotides: TGTGCCAGCAGTCACGAAAGGGGGAACACTGAAGCTTTCTTT. This gives the protein CASSHERGNTEAFF. The chain links TRBV27 to TRBJ1-1, with D possibly matching TRBD1 (5 bases). Germline-derived CDR1 and CDR2 are MNHEY and SMNVEV (reference sequence). Trimming cost V 5 bases and J 1 base, with 11 bases left between them. This CDR3 comprises 14 residues.

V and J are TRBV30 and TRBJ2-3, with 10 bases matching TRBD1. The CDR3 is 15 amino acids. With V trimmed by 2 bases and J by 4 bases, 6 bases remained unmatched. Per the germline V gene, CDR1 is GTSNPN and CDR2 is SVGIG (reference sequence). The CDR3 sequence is CAWSPGDRGSDTQYF. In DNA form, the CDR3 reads TGTGCCTGGAGTCCGGGGGACAGGGGATCAGATACGCAGTATTTT.

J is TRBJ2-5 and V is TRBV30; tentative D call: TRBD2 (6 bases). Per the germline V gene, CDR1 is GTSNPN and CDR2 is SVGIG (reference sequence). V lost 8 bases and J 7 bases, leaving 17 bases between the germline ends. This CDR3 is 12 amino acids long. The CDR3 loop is CAGDSSGGTQYF. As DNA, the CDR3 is TGTGCCGGGGACTCTTCCGGCGGGACCCAGTACTTC.

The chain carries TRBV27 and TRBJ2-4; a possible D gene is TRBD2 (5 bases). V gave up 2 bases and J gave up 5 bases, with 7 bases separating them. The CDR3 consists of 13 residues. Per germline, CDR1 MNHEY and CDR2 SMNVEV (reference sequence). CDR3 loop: CASSLRGENIQYF. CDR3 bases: TGTGCCAGCAGTTTACGGGGAGAAAACATTCAGTACTTC.